This T cell receptor beta chain was identified in a study of Graves' ophthalmopathy and Graves' hyperthyroidism. RNA transcripts provided the template for amplifying TCR beta CDR3 regions. Amplification began with first-round RT-PCR using HTBI primers, then second-round multiplex PCR was performed. Via MiXCR, TCRdb re-called the multiplex PCR reads, giving one row per CDR3 protein. The sample yields around 1,000,000 distinct CDR3 sequences, 36% seen once. The CDR3 is 16 residues long. Trimming took 4 bases from V and 8 from J, leaving 24 bases between them. Germline V gene sequence: CDR1 SGHDT, CDR2 YYEEEE. This clonotype was counted only a few times.

The receptor comes from an adult man with Graves' hyperthyroidism. J is TRBJ1-2 and V is TRBV5-6; D is unclear. The sequencing sample was made of peripheral blood or thyroid tissue (not recorded which). The CDR3 DNA sequence: TGTGCCAGCAGCCCACTGGAACTGGGTAGCGGTGTGGGCTACACCTTC. Translated, it gives CASSPLELGSGVGYTF.